This T cell receptor (beta chain) was found in a study of blood T cell repertoires in COVID-19. Study-wide background: Nucleic acid was either cDNA or gDNA, and it came from T cells, B-cell-depleted T cells, or PBMCs.

Original analysis: Counts of nucleated cells, estimated from reference gene primer amplification, were obtained. Sequenced by immunoSEQ multiplex PCR; TCRdb stores in-frame clones only, minus some. For V, J and clone size, that table is used; D and trimming come from the DNA. The sample has fewer than 85,000 clones, around three quarters seen once. The CDR3 sequence is 15 residues long. Germline V CDR1 and CDR2: SGHNT, YYREEE (reference sequence). The ends lost 0 bases at V and 5 bases at J; junction bases unmatched: 2. The sample comprised peripheral blood. This sequence originates from a woman aged 70-85 years with acute or convalescent COVID-19. This chain links TRBV5-4 with TRBJ2-5, with 12 positions matching TRBD2. CDR3 region: CASSLGLAGGETQYF. CDR3 coding DNA: TGTGCCAGCAGCTTGGGGCTAGCGGGGGGGGAGACCCAGTACTTC.